This is a list of T cell receptor beta chains from one sample in a study of T cell changes during pregnancy in multiple sclerosis. Repertoires were generated with immunoSEQ multiplex PCR, while TCRdb's copy carries only in-frame clones and drops some. This sample has tens of thousands of clones, with roughly 94% found just once. The sample here was CD8+ T cells from peripheral blood mononuclear cells, taken after pregnancy. The receptors shown here come from a female donor with multiple sclerosis, enrolled in a pregnancy study. The CDR3 runs from the conserved cysteine through the conserved F or W. The order of the fields is D gene, CDR3 length, J gene, clone size, V gene, CDR3 protein, CDR3 DNA. The D gene is left open where the match is weak. The listing skips clone size in some rows; elsewhere it reads once, few, many or a size class.

>-|15|TRBJ1-2|-|TRBV19
CASSIPSDIFYGYTF
TGTGCCAGTAGTATACCCTCGGACATCTTCTATGGCTACACCTTC
>TRBD2|16|TRBJ2-1|-|TRBV4-3
CASSQDRGGRYNEQFF
TGCGCCAGCAGCCAAGATCGGGGGGGGAGATACAATGAGCAGTTCTTC
>TRBD1|14|TRBJ2-1|-|TRBV5-6
CASSFTGEPGEQFF
TGTGCCAGCAGCTTTACAGGGGAACCTGGAGAGCAGTTCTTC
>-|14|TRBJ2-7|-|TRBV5-4
CASSLIGVEDEQYF
TGTGCCAGCAGCTTGATAGGGGTGGAAGACGAGCAGTACTTC
>TRBD2|17|TRBJ2-7|-|TRBV5-6
CASSEGLAGGPSYEQYF
TGTGCCAGCAGCGAGGGACTAGCGGGAGGGCCCTCCTACGAGCAGTACTTC
>TRBD2|15|TRBJ2-1|-|TRBV5-1
CASSLGVSGRDEQFF
TGCGCCAGCAGCTTGGGTGTTAGCGGGAGGGATGAGCAGTTCTTC
>TRBD2|13|TRBJ2-7|-|TRBV10-1
CASSRGGLDEQYF
TGCGCCAGCAGCCGCGGGGGGCTGGACGAGCAGTACTTC
>TRBD1|14|TRBJ1-1|-|TRBV4-1
CASSQVTGGLEAFF
TGCGCCAGCAGCCAAGTAACAGGGGGACTTGAAGCTTTCTTT
>-|15|TRBJ2-7|-|TRBV2
CASRELSGSSYEQYF
TGTGCCAGCAGAGAACTGAGCGGAAGCTCCTACGAGCAGTACTTC
>TRBD1|14|TRBJ1-2|few|TRBV5-1
CASSLTGGGVGYTF
TGCGCCAGCAGCTTGACAGGGGGCGGGGTTGGCTACACCTTC
>TRBD1|15|TRBJ1-1|-|TRBV30
CAWWGQGVLNTEAFF
TGTGCCTGGTGGGGACAGGGGGTGTTGAACACTGAAGCTTTCTTT
>TRBD2|17|TRBJ2-7|-|TRBV4-1
CASSQGVGGSLGYEQYF
TGCGCCAGCAGCCAAGGGGTCGGGGGGAGCCTAGGCTACGAGCAGTACTTC
>TRBD1|16|TRBJ2-2|-|TRBV25-1
CASSDRDRGWTGELFF
TGTGCCAGCAGTGACCGGGACAGGGGTTGGACCGGGGAGCTGTTTTTT
>-|12|TRBJ2-3|-|TRBV11-2
CASSLELETQYF
TGTGCCAGCAGCTTAGAACTAGAGACGCAGTATTTT
>-|12|TRBJ1-1|-|TRBV7-2
CASSSVSRQAFF
TGTGCCAGCAGCTCCGTATCCCGTCAAGCTTTCTTT
>TRBD1|15|TRBJ1-1|-|TRBV7-9
CASSSPTGEDTEAFF
TGTGCCAGCAGCTCACCCACAGGGGAGGACACTGAAGCTTTCTTT
>TRBD1|16|TRBJ2-7|once|TRBV5-5
CASSLAPTGGAYEQYF
TGTGCCAGCAGCTTGGCCCCGACAGGGGGGGCCTACGAGCAGTACTTC
>TRBD2|17|TRBJ2-1|-|TRBV7-9
CASSSGLAGGAYNEQFF
TGTGCCAGCAGCTCGGGACTAGCGGGAGGAGCCTACAATGAGCAGTTCTTC
>TRBD2|19|TRBJ2-3|once|TRBV9
CASSAVGLAGEGRGDTQYF
TGTGCCAGCAGCGCCGTTGGACTAGCGGGAGAAGGCCGCGGAGATACGCAGTATTTT
>TRBD2|16|TRBJ2-1|-|TRBV9
CASSVGLAGGQNEQFF
TGTGCCAGCAGCGTAGGACTAGCGGGAGGGCAGAATGAGCAGTTCTTC
>TRBD2|15|TRBJ2-7|-|TRBV15
CATSRAREADHEQYF
TGTGCCACCAGCAGAGCGCGGGAGGCGGATCACGAGCAGTACTTC
>-|13|TRBJ2-7|-|TRBV19
CASSTHRADEQYF
TGTGCCAGTTCGACTCACAGGGCCGACGAGCAGTACTTC
>-|15|TRBJ2-1|-|TRBV5-1
CASSPAGSSYNEQFF
TGCGCCAGCTCTCCAGCGGGCTCTTCCTACAATGAGCAGTTCTTC
>-|14|TRBJ1-1|-|TRBV27
CASSLSGRVTEAFF
TGTGCCAGCAGTTTATCTGGCAGGGTCACTGAAGCTTTCTTT
>TRBD1|12|TRBJ1-1|-|TRBV2
CASIRGPTEAFF
TGTGCCAGCATTAGGGGGCCGACTGAAGCTTTCTTT
>-|16|TRBJ2-3|-|TRBV21-1
CASSPQRGGGTDTQYF
TGTGCCAGCAGCCCCCAGAGGGGAGGGGGCACAGATACGCAGTATTTT
>TRBD1|14|TRBJ2-5|-|TRBV19
CASSPTGAVETQYF
TGTGCCAGTAGTCCGACAGGGGCCGTAGAGACCCAGTACTTC
>-|14|TRBJ1-2|-|TRBV27
CASSFGYANYGYTF
TGTGCCAGCAGTTTCGGGTACGCTAACTATGGCTACACCTTC
>TRBD1|14|TRBJ2-1|-|TRBV6-5
CASSDRDRSNEQFF
TGTGCCAGCAGTGACCGGGACAGGTCTAATGAGCAGTTCTTC
>-|16|TRBJ1-1|-|TRBV6-5
CASSLDPYSFNTEAFF
TGTGCCAGCAGTTTAGACCCCTACAGTTTTAACACTGAAGCTTTCTTT
>-|15|TRBJ1-1|-|TRBV7-5
CVRSFRGSQNTEAFF
TGTGTCAGAAGCTTCAGGGGGTCACAGAACACTGAAGCTTTCTTT
>TRBD2|18|TRBJ2-3|-|TRBV6-1
CASSEAPGLAGVGDTQYF
TGTGCCAGCAGTGAAGCCCCGGGACTAGCGGGAGTAGGGGATACGCAGTATTTT
>-|16|TRBJ1-5|-|TRBV23-1
CASSPQGYRGNQPQHF
TGCGCCAGCAGTCCGCAGGGGTACCGAGGCAATCAGCCCCAGCATTTT
>-|14|TRBJ2-5|-|TRBV7-9
CASSSPGFQETQYF
TGTGCCAGCAGCTCCCCAGGGTTTCAAGAGACCCAGTACTTC
>TRBD1|14|TRBJ1-2|-|TRBV5-1
CASSLGQGNYGYTF
TGCGCCAGCAGCTTGGGACAGGGGAACTATGGCTACACCTTC
>-|13|TRBJ2-3|-|TRBV28
CASSGDLTDTQYF
TGTGCCAGCAGTGGAGACCTCACAGATACGCAGTATTTT
>-|12|TRBJ1-1|-|TRBV19
CASSTGNTEAFF
TGTGCCAGTAGTACGGGGAACACTGAAGCTTTCTTT
>-|15|TRBJ2-7|-|TRBV9
CASSVGIAASYEQYF
TGTGCCAGCAGCGTAGGAATAGCGGCCTCCTACGAGCAGTACTTC
>TRBD1|16|TRBJ2-1|-|TRBV29-1
CSADSQGQGERNEQFF
TGCAGCGCCGATTCGCAGGGACAGGGGGAGAGGAATGAGCAGTTCTTC
>TRBD1|14|TRBJ1-1|once|TRBV19
CASSFGQGWTEAFF
TGTGCCAGTAGTTTCGGACAGGGGTGGACTGAAGCTTTCTTT
>-|14|TRBJ2-3|-|TRBV6-1
CASSEERITDTQYF
TGTGCCAGCAGTGAAGAGCGAATCACAGATACGCAGTATTTT
>TRBD2|16|TRBJ2-1|-|TRBV15
CATSRGTSGTYNEQFF
TGTGCCACCAGCAGAGGGACTAGCGGAACCTACAATGAGCAGTTCTTC
>-|15|TRBJ2-5|-|TRBV4-1
CASSQDFGRSETQYF
TGCGCCAGCAGCCAAGATTTTGGCAGGTCAGAGACCCAGTACTTC
>-|16|TRBJ1-1|-|TRBV7-9
CASSPVMGTKNTEAFF
TGTGCCAGCAGCCCGGTGATGGGGACTAAGAACACTGAAGCTTTCTTT
>-|13|TRBJ2-5|-|TRBV28
CASSAIDVETQYF
TGTGCCAGCAGTGCTATAGATGTCGAGACCCAGTACTTC
>-|12|TRBJ2-7|-|TRBV29-1
CSVEQGPGEQYF
TGCAGCGTTGAACAGGGTCCCGGCGAGCAGTACTTC
>-|10|TRBJ2-1|-|TRBV5-1
CASSGNEQFF
TGCGCCAGCTCGGGCAATGAGCAGTTCTTC
>TRBD1|15|TRBJ1-1|-|TRBV6-5
CASRAGTGGHTEAFF
TGTGCCAGCAGGGCCGGGACAGGGGGTCACACTGAAGCTTTCTTT
>-|14|TRBJ2-2|-|TRBV28
CASSFFRGNGELFF
TGTGCCAGCAGTTTTTTTCGGGGGAACGGGGAGCTGTTTTTT
>-|14|TRBJ2-6|-|TRBV7-9
CASSSNSGANVLTF
TGTGCCAGCAGCTCAAATTCTGGGGCCAACGTCCTGACTTTC
>TRBD1|14|TRBJ1-2|-|TRBV4-3
CASSPRQGKSGYTF
TGCGCCAGCAGCCCCCGACAGGGCAAAAGCGGCTACACCTTC
>TRBD1|14|TRBJ2-7|-|TRBV6-5
CASSPGDRGYEQYF
TGTGCCAGCAGCCCCGGGGACAGGGGTTACGAGCAGTACTTC